This T cell receptor beta chain was captured by sequencing in a study of blood T cells in healthy people across ages. Study results and caveats: Older age coincided with a roughly linear decline in TCR beta diversity per million T cells. Diversity was higher, and naive CD4+ cells more numerous, in long-lived donors than in aged donors. The unknown donor CMV status may have confounded expanded clonotype changes.

Worth noting for this clonotype: What it recognizes is unknown.

CDR1 is SGHAT, CDR2 FQNNGV, per germline. CDR3 size: 15 residues. V shed 0 bases and J 6 bases; nucleotides not matched to a gene: 4. Then a second PCR, running roughly 7 to 11 cycles, was carried out with a sample-barcoded 5' primer and a J-beta primer mix. Using its own MiXCR run on the 5' RACE reads, TCRdb lists one record per CDR3 protein. Of 600,000 to 850,000 distinct CDR3 sequences listed, 20% to 25% were seen once; the top ten hold under 10%. Another study also made use of these data, one on T cells of mothers and their children.

The TCR sequence derives from a boy between 10 and 17 years old in good health. Sequencing was carried out using blood. This chain uses TRBV11-2 with TRBJ2-4; the match to TRBD2 covers 8 bases. CDR3: CASSLEAGARNIQYF. The CDR3 coding sequence is TGTGCCAGCAGCTTAGAAGCGGGGGCGAGAAACATTCAGTACTTC. The whole variable domain, filled in from reference TRBV11-2 and TRBJ2-4, reads EAGVAQSPRYKIIEKRQSVAFWCNPISGHATLYWYQQILGQGPKLLIQFQNNGVVDDSQLPKDRFSAERLKGVDSTLKIQPAKLEDSAVYLCASSLEAGARNIQYFGAGTRLSVL.